This T cell receptor beta chain stems from a study of T-cell reconstitution after alpha-beta-depleted transplantation in children. Molecular barcoding with unique molecular identifiers was used for the TCRbeta library. MiXCR was run by TCRdb on the PCR reads, yielding one entry per CDR3 protein. This table has over 450,000 distinct CDR3 sequences, about 10% appearing once. This clonotype has ten or more counts. The sequencing used PBMCs, collected before TCRalphabeta/CD19-depleted stem cell transplant. The sequence derives from a child aged 2 to 10 with inherited bone marrow failure, due to receive a stem cell transplant.

CDR3 nucleotides: TGCAGCGCGGCCGGGACAGAACGCTACGAGCAGTACTTC. Protein product: CSAAGTERYEQYF. The gene calls are TRBV29-1 and TRBJ2-7; TRBD1 matches at 7 bases. The germline V gene encodes CDR1 SQVTM and CDR2 ANQGSEA. Trimming removed 7 bases from V and 3 bases from J; junction bases left unmatched: 9. The length of the CDR3 is 13 residues.